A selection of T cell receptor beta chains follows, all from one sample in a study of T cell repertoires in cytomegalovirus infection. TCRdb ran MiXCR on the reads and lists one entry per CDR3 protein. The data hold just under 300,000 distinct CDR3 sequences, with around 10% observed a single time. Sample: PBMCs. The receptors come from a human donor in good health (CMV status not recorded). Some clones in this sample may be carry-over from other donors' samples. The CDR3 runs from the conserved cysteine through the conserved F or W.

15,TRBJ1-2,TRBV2,CASTPRDRANYGYTF
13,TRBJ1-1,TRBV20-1,CSAKYRDKTEAFF
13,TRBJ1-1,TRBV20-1,CSAERRGNTEAFF
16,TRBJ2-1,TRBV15,CATSRQTGASYNEQFF
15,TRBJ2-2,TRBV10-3,CAISESDSSTGELFF
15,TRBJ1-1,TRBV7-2,CASSTGQGRVTEAFF
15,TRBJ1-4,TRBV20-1,CSAPKAETTNEKLFF
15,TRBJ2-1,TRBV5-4,CASSPDTQRNNEQFF
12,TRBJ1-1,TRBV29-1,CSGGTLGTEAFF
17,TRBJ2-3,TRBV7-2,CASSLPTSGGVTDTQYF
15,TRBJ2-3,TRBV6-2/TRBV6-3,CASSVAGGGADTQYF
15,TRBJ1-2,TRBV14,CASSPPGQINYGYTF
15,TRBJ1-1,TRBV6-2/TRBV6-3,CASSSPTDQNTEAFF
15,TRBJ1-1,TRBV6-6,CASSGTGGKNTEAFF
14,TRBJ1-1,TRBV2,CASRGQGERTEAFF
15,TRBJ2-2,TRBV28,CASRSGGHNTGELFF
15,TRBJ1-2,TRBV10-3,CAISESGGPLYGYTF
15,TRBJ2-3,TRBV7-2,CASSGATGTTDTQYF
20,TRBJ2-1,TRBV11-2,CASSIPSGGDPEVSYNEQFF
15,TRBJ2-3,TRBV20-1,CSARPLGGQTDTQYF